The rows below give T cell receptor beta chains drawn from one sample of a study of patients and donors after allogeneic stem cell transplantation. TCRdb recomputed calls from the RT-PCR reads with MiXCR, one row per CDR3 protein. Altogether about 200,000 distinct CDR3 sequences are present, roughly 38% being singletons, with the ten largest covering 11%. Specimen: blood, either unsorted or a sorted T cell fraction (not recorded which). These receptors were collected from a human donor who was either an allogeneic HSCT recipient or a stem cell or donor lymphocyte infusion donor (not recorded which). It is not recorded whose cells these are; they may come from a transplant donor. Both conserved end residues are part of each CDR3. D genes are given only for firm matches. Some rows mark clone size as missing; the rest say once, few, many or name a class of expanded clone.

d_call: NA
j_call: TRBJ1-6
clone_size: few
v_call: TRBV6-5
cdr3_aa: CASSYKHPAALHF
cdr3_nt: TGTGCCAGCAGTTATAAACACCCGGCGGCCCTCCACTTT

d_call: NA
j_call: TRBJ1-1
clone_size: few
v_call: TRBV12-3/TRBV12-4
cdr3_aa: CASSFQGLMNTEAFF
cdr3_nt: TGTGCCAGCAGTTTCCAGGGACTAATGAACACTGAAGCTTTCTTT

d_call: TRBD2
j_call: TRBJ2-1
clone_size: NA
v_call: TRBV12-3/TRBV12-4
cdr3_aa: CASTPRGGWYNEQFF
cdr3_nt: TGTGCCAGCACCCCTCGCGGGGGATGGTACAATGAGCAGTTCTTC

d_call: TRBD1
j_call: TRBJ1-2
clone_size: NA
v_call: TRBV30
cdr3_aa: CAWAPKGAEYGYTF
cdr3_nt: TGTGCCTGGGCCCCGAAGGGGGCAGAGTATGGCTACACCTTC

d_call: TRBD1
j_call: TRBJ2-2
clone_size: NA
v_call: TRBV6-5
cdr3_aa: CASSYGDRDPGELFF
cdr3_nt: TGTGCCAGCAGTTACGGGGACAGGGACCCCGGGGAGCTGTTTTTT

d_call: NA
j_call: TRBJ1-4
clone_size: few
v_call: TRBV6-5
cdr3_aa: CASSYGATAGNEKLFF
cdr3_nt: TGTGCCAGCAGTTACGGGGCGACAGCGGGTAATGAAAAACTGTTTTTT

d_call: NA
j_call: TRBJ1-1
clone_size: few
v_call: TRBV29-1
cdr3_aa: CSVEAPGQVNTEAFF
cdr3_nt: TGCAGCGTCGAGGCGCCCGGACAAGTGAACACTGAAGCTTTCTTT

d_call: TRBD1
j_call: TRBJ2-7
clone_size: NA
v_call: TRBV6-1
cdr3_aa: CASSGWDRGNEQYF
cdr3_nt: TGTGCCAGCAGTGGATGGGACAGGGGGAACGAGCAGTACTTC

d_call: NA
j_call: TRBJ1-2
clone_size: few
v_call: TRBV27
cdr3_aa: CASSLINREGRNYGYTF
cdr3_nt: TGTGCCAGCAGTTTAATCAACAGAGAGGGCAGGAACTATGGCTACACCTTC

d_call: TRBD1
j_call: TRBJ1-4
clone_size: NA
v_call: TRBV27
cdr3_aa: CASSPGQGPLGLFF
cdr3_nt: TGTGCCAGCAGTCCGGGACAGGGGCCGCTTGGTTTGTTTTTT

d_call: NA
j_call: TRBJ2-7
clone_size: NA
v_call: TRBV30
cdr3_aa: CAWSTMEEQYF
cdr3_nt: TGTGCCTGGAGTACAATGGAAGAGCAGTACTTC

d_call: NA
j_call: TRBJ2-3
clone_size: NA
v_call: TRBV10-3
cdr3_aa: CAISPARELDTQYF
cdr3_nt: TGTGCCATCTCCCCCGCCCGGGAATTAGATACGCAGTATTTT

d_call: NA
j_call: TRBJ1-1
clone_size: NA
v_call: TRBV20-1
cdr3_aa: CSARGRGVTEAFF
cdr3_nt: TGCAGTGCTAGAGGGCGGGGGGTCACTGAAGCTTTCTTT

d_call: NA
j_call: TRBJ1-5
clone_size: few
v_call: TRBV7-8
cdr3_aa: CASSSRTVLGNQPQHF
cdr3_nt: TGTGCCAGCAGCTCCCGGACTGTCCTCGGGAATCAGCCCCAGCATTTT

d_call: TRBD1
j_call: TRBJ2-1
clone_size: many
v_call: TRBV5-1
cdr3_aa: CASSAGQGARNEQFF
cdr3_nt: TGCGCCAGCAGCGCGGGACAGGGGGCGAGAAATGAGCAGTTCTTC

d_call: TRBD1
j_call: TRBJ2-5
clone_size: NA
v_call: TRBV4-1
cdr3_aa: CASSSTGYQETQYF
cdr3_nt: TGCGCCAGCAGTTCGACAGGGTACCAAGAGACCCAGTACTTC

d_call: TRBD1
j_call: TRBJ2-1
clone_size: NA
v_call: TRBV4-1
cdr3_aa: CASSQGPGQGPYNEQFF
cdr3_nt: TGCGCCAGCAGCCAAGGACCGGGACAGGGCCCCTACAATGAGCAGTTCTTC